This T cell receptor (beta chain) was obtained from a study of cytomegalovirus exposure and HLA in healthy donors. The PCR ran on 60 Vbeta and 13 Jbeta primers. The assay was immunoSEQ multiplex PCR, and TCRdb's table has in-frame clones only and misses some. The profile covers 100,000 to 150,000 clones, with around 80% appearing a single time and 1.1% taken by the ten largest. The receptor was isolated from a woman aged 30 to 39 in good health and CMV-seronegative. The sample was PBMCs.

CDR3 bases: TGTGCCAGCAGCTTTCGAGGCTCGAAGAACTCCTACAATGAGCAGTTCTTC. It translates to CASSFRGSKNSYNEQFF. This chain links TRBV7-3 with TRBJ2-1; D unclear. This CDR3 is 17 amino acids long. Germline V gene lookup returns CDR1 SGHTA and CDR2 FQGTGA. V lost 3 bases and J lost 0, with 15 bases in between.